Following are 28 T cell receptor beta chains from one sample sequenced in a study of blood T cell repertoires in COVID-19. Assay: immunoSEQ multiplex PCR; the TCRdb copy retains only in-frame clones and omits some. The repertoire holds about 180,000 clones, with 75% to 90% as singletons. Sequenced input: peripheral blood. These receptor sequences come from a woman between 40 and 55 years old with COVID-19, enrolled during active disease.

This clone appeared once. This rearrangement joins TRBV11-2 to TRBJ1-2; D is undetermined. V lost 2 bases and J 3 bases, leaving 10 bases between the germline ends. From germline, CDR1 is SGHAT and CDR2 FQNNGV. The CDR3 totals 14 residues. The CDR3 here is CASSLFEEDYGYTF. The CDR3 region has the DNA TGTGCCAGCAGCTTATTCGAGGAGGACTATGGCTACACCTTC.

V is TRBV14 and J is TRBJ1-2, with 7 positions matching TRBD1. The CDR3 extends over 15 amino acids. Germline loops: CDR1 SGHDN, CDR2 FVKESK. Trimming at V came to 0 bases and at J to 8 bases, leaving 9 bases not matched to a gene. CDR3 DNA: TGTGCCAGCAGCCAAGAGGCAGGGGGGACAAGGGGCTACACCTTC. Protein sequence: CASSQEAGGTRGYTF.

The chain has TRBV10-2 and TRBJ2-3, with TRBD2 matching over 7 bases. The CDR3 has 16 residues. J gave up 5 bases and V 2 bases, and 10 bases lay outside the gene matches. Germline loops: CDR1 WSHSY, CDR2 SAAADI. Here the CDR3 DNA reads TGCGCCAGCAGTGAGCTATGGGGCGGGGGTAAAGATACGCAGTATTTT. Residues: CASSELWGGGKDTQYF.

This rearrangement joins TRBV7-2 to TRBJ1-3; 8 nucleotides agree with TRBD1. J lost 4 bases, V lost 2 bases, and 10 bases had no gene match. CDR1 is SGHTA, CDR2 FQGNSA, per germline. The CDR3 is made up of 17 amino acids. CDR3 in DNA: TGTGCCAGCAGCTTATCCCCCCCGACAGGGGTCGGAAACACCATATATTTT. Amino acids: CASSLSPPTGVGNTIYF.

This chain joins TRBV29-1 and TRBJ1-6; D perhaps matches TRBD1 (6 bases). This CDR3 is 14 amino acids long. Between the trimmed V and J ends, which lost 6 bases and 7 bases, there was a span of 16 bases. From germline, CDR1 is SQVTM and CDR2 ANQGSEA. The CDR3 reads CSVQTVGANSPLHF. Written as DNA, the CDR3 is TGCAGCGTCCAGACCGTGGGGGCGAATTCACCCCTCCACTTT.

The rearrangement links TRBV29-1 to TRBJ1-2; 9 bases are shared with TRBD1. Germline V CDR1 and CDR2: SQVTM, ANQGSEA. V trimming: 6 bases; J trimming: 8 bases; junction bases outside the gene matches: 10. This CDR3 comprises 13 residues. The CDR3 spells CSVDAGQGSGYTF. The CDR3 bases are TGCAGCGTAGACGCGGGACAGGGTAGCGGCTACACCTTC.

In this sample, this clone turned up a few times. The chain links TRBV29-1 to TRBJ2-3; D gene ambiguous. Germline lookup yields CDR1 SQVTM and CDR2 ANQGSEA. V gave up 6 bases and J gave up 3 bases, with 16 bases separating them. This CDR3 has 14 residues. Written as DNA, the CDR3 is TGCAGCGTCTCTTTACCACGAGGTACAGATACGCAGTATTTT. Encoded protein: CSVSLPRGTDTQYF.

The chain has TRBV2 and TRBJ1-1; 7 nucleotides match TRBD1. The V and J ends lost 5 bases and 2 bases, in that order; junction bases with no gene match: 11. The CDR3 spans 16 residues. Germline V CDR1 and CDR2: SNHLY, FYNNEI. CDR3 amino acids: CASSLDRSIFNTEAFF. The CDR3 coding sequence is TGTGCCAGCAGTTTGGACAGGAGCATATTTAACACTGAAGCTTTCTTT.

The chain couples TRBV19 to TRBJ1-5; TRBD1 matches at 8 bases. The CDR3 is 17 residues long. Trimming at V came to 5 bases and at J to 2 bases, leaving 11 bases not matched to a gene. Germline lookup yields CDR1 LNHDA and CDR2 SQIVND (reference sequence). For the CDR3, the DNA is TGTGCCAGTAGTTATGGACAGGGAATTTGGGGCAATCAGCCCCAGCATTTT. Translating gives CASSYGQGIWGNQPQHF.

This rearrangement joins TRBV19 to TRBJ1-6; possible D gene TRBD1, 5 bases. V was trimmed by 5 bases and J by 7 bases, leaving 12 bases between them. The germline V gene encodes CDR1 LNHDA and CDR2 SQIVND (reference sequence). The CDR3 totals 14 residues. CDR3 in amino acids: CASSWGPENSPLHF. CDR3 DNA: TGTGCCAGTAGTTGGGGCCCGGAAAATTCACCCCTCCACTTT.

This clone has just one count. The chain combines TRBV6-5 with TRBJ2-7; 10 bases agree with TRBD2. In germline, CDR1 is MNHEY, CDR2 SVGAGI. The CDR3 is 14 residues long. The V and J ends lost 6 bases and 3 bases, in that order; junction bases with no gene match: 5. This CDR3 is CASRGGTSDYEQYF. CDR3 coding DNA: TGTGCCAGCAGGGGGGGGACTAGCGACTACGAGCAGTACTTC.

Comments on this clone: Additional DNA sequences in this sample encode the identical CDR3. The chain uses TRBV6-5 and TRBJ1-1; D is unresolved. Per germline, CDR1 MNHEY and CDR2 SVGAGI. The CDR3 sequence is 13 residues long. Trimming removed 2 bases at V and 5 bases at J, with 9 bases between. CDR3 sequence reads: CASSYRGGTEAFF. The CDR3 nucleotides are TGTGCCAGCAGTTACCGGGGAGGAACTGAAGCTTTCTTT.

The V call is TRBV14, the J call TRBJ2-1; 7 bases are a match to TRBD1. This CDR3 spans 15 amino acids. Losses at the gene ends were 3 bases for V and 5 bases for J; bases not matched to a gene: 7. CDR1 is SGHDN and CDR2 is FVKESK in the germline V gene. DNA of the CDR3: TGTGCCAGCAGCCACCTGACAGGGACCAACAATGAGCAGTTCTTC. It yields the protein CASSHLTGTNNEQFF. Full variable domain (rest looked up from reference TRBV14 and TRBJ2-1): EAGVTQFPSHSVIEKGQTVTLRCDPISGHDNLYWYRRVMGKEIKFLLHFVKESKQDESGMPNNRFLAERTGGTYSTLKVQPAELEDSGVYFCASSHLTGTNNEQFFGPGTRLTVL.

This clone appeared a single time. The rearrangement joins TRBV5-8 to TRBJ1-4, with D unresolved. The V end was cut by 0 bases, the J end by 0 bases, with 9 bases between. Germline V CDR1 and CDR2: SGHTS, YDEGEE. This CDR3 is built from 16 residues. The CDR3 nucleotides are TGTGCCAGCAGCTTGGGCAGGATTTCAACTAATGAAAAACTGTTTTTT. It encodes CASSLGRISTNEKLFF.

The CDR3 spells CASSGGTGGLIYGYTF. DNA for the CDR3: TGCGCCAGCAGCGGCGGGACAGGGGGCTTGATTTATGGCTACACCTTC. The chain carries TRBV5-1 and TRBJ1-2; TRBD1 matches 12 bases. The CDR3 contains 16 residues. V lost 4 bases and J lost 5; bases outside the gene matches: 9. CDR1 is SGHRS and CDR2 is YFSETQ in the germline V gene. Filled out from reference TRBV5-1 and TRBJ1-2, the complete variable domain reads KAGVTQTPRYLIKTRGQQVTLSCSPISGHRSVSWYQQTPGQGLQFLFEYFSETQRNKGNFPGRFSGRQFSNSRSEMNVSTLELGDSALYLCASSGGTGGLIYGYTFGSGTRLTVV.

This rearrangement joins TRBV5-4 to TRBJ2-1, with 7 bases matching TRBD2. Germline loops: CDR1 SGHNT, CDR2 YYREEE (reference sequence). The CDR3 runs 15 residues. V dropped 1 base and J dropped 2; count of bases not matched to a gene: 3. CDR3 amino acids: CASSLRLAAYNEQFF. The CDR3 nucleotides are TGTGCCAGCAGCTTGCGGCTAGCGGCCTACAATGAGCAGTTCTTC.

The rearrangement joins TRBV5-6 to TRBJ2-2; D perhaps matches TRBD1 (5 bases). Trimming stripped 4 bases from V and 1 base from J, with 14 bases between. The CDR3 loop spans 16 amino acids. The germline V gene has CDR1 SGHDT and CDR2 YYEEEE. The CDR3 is CASSTQGSGNTGELFF. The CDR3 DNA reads TGTGCCAGCAGCACGCAGGGATCGGGGAACACCGGGGAGCTGTTTTTT.

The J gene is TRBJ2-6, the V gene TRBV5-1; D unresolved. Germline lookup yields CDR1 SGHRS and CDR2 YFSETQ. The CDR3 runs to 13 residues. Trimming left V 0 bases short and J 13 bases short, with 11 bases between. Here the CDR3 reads CASSLGPARVLTF. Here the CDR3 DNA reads TGCGCCAGCAGCTTGGGGCCGGCCAGGGTCCTGACTTTC.

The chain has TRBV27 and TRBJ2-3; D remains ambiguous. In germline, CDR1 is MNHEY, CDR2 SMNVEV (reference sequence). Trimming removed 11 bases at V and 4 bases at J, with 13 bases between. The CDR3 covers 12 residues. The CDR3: CAVYRSSDTQYF. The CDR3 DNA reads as TGTGCCGTATATCGGTCTTCAGATACGCAGTATTTT.

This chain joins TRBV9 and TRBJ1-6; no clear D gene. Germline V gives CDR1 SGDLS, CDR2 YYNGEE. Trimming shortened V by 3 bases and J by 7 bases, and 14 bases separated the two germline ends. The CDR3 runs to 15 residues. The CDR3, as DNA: TGTGCCAGCAGCGCCACCACAGTTTCCAATTCACCCCTCCACTTT. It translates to CASSATTVSNSPLHF.

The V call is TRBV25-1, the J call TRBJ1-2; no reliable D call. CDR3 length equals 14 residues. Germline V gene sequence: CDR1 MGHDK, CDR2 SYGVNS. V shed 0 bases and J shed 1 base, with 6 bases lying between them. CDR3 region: CASSEYLGNYGYTF. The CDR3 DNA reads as TGTGCCAGCAGTGAATATCTCGGTAACTATGGCTACACCTTC.

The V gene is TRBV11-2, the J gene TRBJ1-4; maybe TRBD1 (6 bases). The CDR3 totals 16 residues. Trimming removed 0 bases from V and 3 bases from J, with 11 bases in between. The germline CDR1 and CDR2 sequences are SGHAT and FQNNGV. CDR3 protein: CASSLDRGGANEKLFF. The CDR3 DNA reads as TGTGCCAGCAGCTTAGATAGGGGGGGGGCTAATGAAAAACTGTTTTTT.

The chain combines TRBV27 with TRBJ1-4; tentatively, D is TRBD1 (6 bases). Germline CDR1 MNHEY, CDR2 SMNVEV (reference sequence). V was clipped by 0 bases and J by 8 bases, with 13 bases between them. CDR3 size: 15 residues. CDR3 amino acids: CASSLSGGRREKLFF. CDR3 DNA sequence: TGTGCCAGCAGTTTATCCGGGGGGCGCAGGGAAAAACTGTTTTTT.

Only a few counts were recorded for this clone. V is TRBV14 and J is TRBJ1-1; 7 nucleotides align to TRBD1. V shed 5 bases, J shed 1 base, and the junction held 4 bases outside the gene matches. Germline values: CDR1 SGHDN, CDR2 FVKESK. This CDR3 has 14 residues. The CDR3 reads CASSGRTGNTEAFF. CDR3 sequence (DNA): TGTGCCAGCAGCGGAAGGACAGGGAACACTGAAGCTTTCTTT.

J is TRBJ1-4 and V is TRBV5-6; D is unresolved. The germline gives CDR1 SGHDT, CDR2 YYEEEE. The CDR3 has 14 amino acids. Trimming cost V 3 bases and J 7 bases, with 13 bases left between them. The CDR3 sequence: CASSSFDGGEKLFF. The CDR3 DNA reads TGTGCCAGCAGCTCATTTGACGGAGGTGAAAAACTGTTTTTT.

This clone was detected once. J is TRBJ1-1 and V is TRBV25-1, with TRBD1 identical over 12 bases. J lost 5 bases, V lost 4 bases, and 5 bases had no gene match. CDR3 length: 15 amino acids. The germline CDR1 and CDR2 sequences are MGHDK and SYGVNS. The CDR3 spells CASSGRDRGRTEAFF. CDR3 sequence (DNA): TGTGCCAGCAGTGGGCGGGACAGGGGGCGAACTGAAGCTTTCTTT.

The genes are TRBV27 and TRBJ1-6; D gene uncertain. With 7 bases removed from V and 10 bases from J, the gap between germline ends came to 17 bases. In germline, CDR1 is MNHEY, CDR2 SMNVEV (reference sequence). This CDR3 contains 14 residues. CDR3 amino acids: CASKTQVNESPLHF. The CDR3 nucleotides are TGTGCCAGCAAAACTCAGGTGAATGAATCACCCCTCCACTTT.

The CDR3 protein is CASSSNRGQDLNSPLHF. In nucleotides, the CDR3 is TGCGCCAGCAGCTCCAACAGGGGGCAGGATCTTAATTCACCCCTCCACTTT. The rearrangement links TRBV5-1 to TRBJ1-6; 9 bases are shared with TRBD1. Trimming took 3 bases from V and 6 from J; bases not matched to a gene: 10. The CDR3 is 17 residues long. CDR1 is SGHRS, CDR2 YFSETQ, per germline.